Shown below are 21 T cell receptor beta chains from a single sample sequenced in a study of cytomegalovirus exposure and HLA in healthy donors. Use of 60 Vbeta and 13 Jbeta primers characterized the PCR. Assay: immunoSEQ multiplex PCR; the TCRdb copy retains only in-frame clones and omits some. The sample lists about 130,000 clones; about four fifths were seen once. Source material: PBMCs. The receptor set was obtained from a man under 40 in good health and CMV-seronegative.

This chain joins TRBV5-6 and TRBJ2-5; weak D call: TRBD2 (5 bases). The CDR3 extends over 13 amino acids. Germline V lookup: CDR1 SGHDT, CDR2 YYEEEE. V was pared by 3 bases and J by 5 bases, with 11 bases between. The CDR3 is CASSWSERETQYF. The CDR3 region has the DNA TGTGCCAGCAGCTGGAGCGAGCGGGAGACCCAGTACTTC.

This sequence joins TRBV19 and TRBJ2-7, with TRBD1 as a possible D gene (6 bases). V was shortened by 3 bases and J by 0 bases, with 9 bases between the two germline ends. This CDR3 comprises 14 residues. Germline V gene sequence: CDR1 LNHDA, CDR2 SQIVND (reference sequence). In DNA, the CDR3 is TGTGCCAGTAGTATGGGGGCGCTCTCCTACGAGCAGTACTTC. Residues: CASSMGALSYEQYF.

The genes are TRBV2 and TRBJ1-6, with D unclear. Germline V CDR1 and CDR2: SNHLY, FYNNEI. V lost 6 bases to trimming and J lost 3 bases, with 15 bases between them. This CDR3 has 16 residues. CDR3 protein: CASSPLRELYNSPLHF. The CDR3 coding sequence is TGTGCCAGCAGCCCCCTTCGGGAGCTCTATAATTCACCCCTCCACTTT.

This chain joins TRBV5-1 and TRBJ1-2, with D unclear. Trimming pared 0 bases from V and 4 bases from J, leaving 13 bases between. The CDR3 is 15 amino acids. The germline V gene has CDR1 SGHRS and CDR2 YFSETQ. The CDR3 nucleotides read TGCGCCAGCAGCTTGGCAGTTACCTCTTCCTATGGCTACACCTTC. Encoded protein: CASSLAVTSSYGYTF.

The chain is built from TRBV6-6 and TRBJ1-2; TRBD1 might be the D (5 bases). The CDR3 spans 16 residues. The V gene lost 3 bases and the J gene lost 2 bases, with 16 bases spanning the gap. Germline V gives CDR1 MNHNY, CDR2 SVGAGI (reference sequence). CDR3 sequence reads: CASSYGGLLGNYGYTF. In DNA, the CDR3 is TGTGCCAGCAGTTATGGGGGGTTGCTGGGAAACTATGGCTACACCTTC.

This chain connects TRBV13 to TRBJ2-7, with D unresolved. Trimming left V 5 bases short and J 0 bases short, with 5 bases between. Germline assignment: CDR1 PRHDT and CDR2 FYEKMQ (reference sequence). CDR3 length: 12 residues. The CDR3 here is CASSTRSYEQYF. DNA of the CDR3: TGTGCCAGCAGCACACGCTCCTACGAGCAGTACTTC.

The chain employs TRBV19 and TRBJ1-5; possibly TRBD1 for D (5 bases). Germline V gene lookup returns CDR1 LNHDA and CDR2 SQIVND (reference sequence). CDR3 size: 14 residues. The V end was cut by 3 bases, the J end by 6 bases, with 12 bases between. The CDR3 spells CASSILGAVQPQHF. The CDR3 region has the DNA TGTGCCAGTAGTATCTTAGGGGCAGTTCAGCCCCAGCATTTT.

In regard to this clone: Additional DNA sequences in this sample encode the identical CDR3. The V gene is TRBV28, the J gene TRBJ2-3; D not certain. CDR1 is MDHEN, CDR2 SYDVKM, per germline. The length of the CDR3 is 12 residues. V was clipped by 6 bases and J by 3 bases, with 7 bases between them. In nucleotides, the CDR3 is TGTGCCAGCAGCCGAGGAACAGATACGCAGTATTTT. Amino acids: CASSRGTDTQYF.

This chain joins TRBV2 and TRBJ2-7, with D hard to call. V lost 4 bases to trimming and J lost 3 bases, with 13 bases between them. This CDR3 is built from 14 residues. CDR1 is SNHLY, CDR2 FYNNEI, per germline. The CDR3 nucleotides are TGTGCCAGCAGTGTAAATCTTTCACTCTACGAGCAGTACTTC. Residues: CASSVNLSLYEQYF.

This chain connects TRBV4-1 to TRBJ2-7, with 10 bases matching TRBD2. V shed 0 bases, J shed 5 bases, and the junction held 10 bases outside the gene matches. CDR1 is MGHRA, CDR2 YSYEKL, per germline. The CDR3 runs to 17 residues. The DNA of the CDR3 is TGCGCCAGCAGCCAAGATCGTGGGACTAGCGTTGCCAACGAGCAGTACTTC. This sequence encodes CASSQDRGTSVANEQYF.

The chain is built from TRBV28 and TRBJ2-2; TRBD2 matches 9 bases. This CDR3 region has 19 residues. CDR1 is MDHEN, CDR2 SYDVKM, per germline. With 3 bases clipped from V and 0 bases from J, the junction kept 11 bases outside the gene matches. The CDR3 DNA reads TGTGCCAGCAGTTTGCGGCTAGCGGGATCAAGGCCGAACACCGGGGAGCTGTTTTTT. As protein: CASSLRLAGSRPNTGELFF.

This clone showed up just once. The rearrangement uses TRBV5-6 and TRBJ1-2, with D maybe TRBD1 (6 bases). From germline, CDR1 is SGHDT and CDR2 YYEEEE. The ends were cut back, 2 bases at V and 7 bases at J, with 12 bases in the middle. CDR3 size: 13 residues. CDR3 residues: CASSLNRALGYTF. For the CDR3, the DNA is TGTGCCAGCAGCTTAAACAGGGCTCTTGGCTACACCTTC.

V is TRBV20-1 and J is TRBJ2-7; unclear D gene. The CDR3 is 10 residues long. CDR1 DFQATT and CDR2 SNEGSKA come from the germline V gene (reference sequence). Trimming shortened V by 2 bases and J by 5 bases, and 4 bases separated the two germline ends. The DNA for the CDR3 is TGCAGTGCTAGATATGACGAGCAGTACTTC. It specifies CSARYDEQYF.

This sequence joins TRBV7-2 and TRBJ2-7; 7 nucleotides agree with TRBD2. The CDR3 spans 15 residues. CDR1 and CDR2 (germline): SGHTA, FQGNSA. Losses at the gene ends were 0 bases for V and 5 bases for J; bases not matched to a gene: 7. The CDR3: CASSLAFGGSHEQYF. DNA of the CDR3: TGTGCCAGCAGCTTAGCGTTCGGGGGGTCCCACGAGCAGTACTTC.

The gene calls are TRBV4-1 and TRBJ2-3; 12 nucleotides align to TRBD2. The J segment lost 5 bases and the V segment lost 0 bases, leaving 6 bases of the junction unmatched. Germline V gives CDR1 MGHRA, CDR2 YSYEKL. CDR3 size: 17 residues. The CDR3 loop is CASSQEGSSGRGDTQYF. The CDR3 DNA reads as TGCGCCAGCAGCCAAGAGGGGTCTAGCGGGAGGGGAGATACGCAGTATTTT.

The rearrangement uses TRBV5-8 and TRBJ2-1; 12 nucleotides match TRBD2. The germline V gene has CDR1 SGHTS and CDR2 YDEGEE. This CDR3 is 18 amino acids long. The V segment lost 0 bases and the J segment 4 bases; nucleotides outside the gene matches: 8. The CDR3 sequence: CASSLELAGGRVYNEQFF. The CDR3 nucleotides are TGTGCCAGCAGCTTGGAACTAGCGGGGGGCCGTGTTTACAATGAGCAGTTCTTC.

V gene TRBV11-3 combines with J gene TRBJ2-6, with D uncertain. V was shortened by 5 bases and J by 0 bases, with 2 bases between the two germline ends. CDR1 is SGHNT and CDR2 is YENEEA in the germline V gene. The CDR3 is made up of 13 amino acids. The CDR3 sequence: CASSLSGANVLTF. DNA of the CDR3: TGTGCCAGCAGCCTCTCTGGGGCCAACGTCCTGACTTTC.

The chain uses TRBV29-1 and TRBJ1-1; no clear D. The CDR3 extends over 11 amino acids. Per germline, CDR1 SQVTM and CDR2 ANQGSEA. V lost 5 bases and J lost 1, with 5 bases in between. CDR3 protein: CSVTRNTEAFF. CDR3 DNA sequence: TGCAGCGTTACAAGGAACACTGAAGCTTTCTTT.

This sequence joins TRBV2 and TRBJ1-4; 7 nucleotides align to TRBD1. Trimming removed 5 bases from V and 3 bases from J; junction bases left unmatched: 9. The CDR3 has 16 residues. The germline V gene encodes CDR1 SNHLY and CDR2 FYNNEI. The CDR3 nucleotides read TGTGCCAGCAGTTACGACAGGGCCTATTCTAATGAAAAACTGTTTTTT. Translating it yields CASSYDRAYSNEKLFF.

This chain links TRBV5-4 with TRBJ1-1, with 10 bases identical to TRBD1. CDR1 and CDR2 from the germline V gene are SGHNT and YYREEE (reference sequence). V trimming: 0 bases; J trimming: 7 bases; junction bases outside the gene matches: 9. There are 16 residues in the CDR3. The CDR3 nucleotides read TGTGCCAGCAGCTTGGATAGCCTGGGACAGGGGCGTGAAGCTTTCTTT. It specifies CASSLDSLGQGREAFF. The full variable domain, its missing parts supplied by reference TRBV5-4 and TRBJ1-1, is ETGVTQSPTHLIKTRGQQVTLRCSSQSGHNTVSWYQQALGQGPQFIFQYYREEENGRGNFPPRFSGLQFPNYSSELNVNALELDDSALYLCASSLDSLGQGREAFFGQGTRLTVV.

The chain is built from TRBV10-3 and TRBJ2-7; 7 nucleotides agree with TRBD2. Trimming cost V 2 bases and J 0 bases; bases outside gene matches: 4. The CDR3 loop spans 15 amino acids. The germline CDR1 and CDR2 sequences are ENHRY and SYGVKD. For the CDR3, the DNA is TGTGCCATCAGTGAGGGGGGGGACCTCTCCTACGAGCAGTACTTC. This sequence encodes CAISEGGDLSYEQYF.